This note documents a single T cell receptor beta chain sequence. V dropped 5 bases and J dropped 15; count of bases not matched to a gene: 5. CDR1 is SGHAT and CDR2 is FQNNGV in the germline V gene. The CDR3 totals 11 residues. Clones were sequenced by immunoSEQ multiplex PCR, and TCRdb holds only the in-frame ones, with some missing. The table lists approximately 52,000 clones, about 86% of them singletons. The sample is drawn from a study of technical replicates of blood from a few donors. The TCR sequence derives from a human donor in good health. Some clones in this sample may be carry-over from other donors' samples. Material: PBMCs. This chain joins TRBV11-2 and TRBJ2-1, with 9 positions matching TRBD1. DNA of the CDR3: TGTGCCAGCAGCCTTGGGACAGGGACGTTCTTC. Protein: CASSLGTGTFF.